This T cell receptor beta chain stems from a study of T cells in Graves' hyperthyroidism and ophthalmopathy. This CDR3 region has 13 residues. Germline V CDR1 and CDR2: LGHDT, YNNKEL (reference sequence). V lost 0 bases to trimming and J lost 7 bases, with 9 bases between them. About this clonotype: The target antigen is unknown.

TCR beta CDR3 regions were amplified from RNA transcripts. HTBI primers were the set used in a first-round RT-PCR of the TCR CDR3. One entry per CDR3 protein results from TCRdb running MiXCR on the multiplex PCR reads. The table shows over 45,000 distinct CDR3 sequences, with about 49% occurring only once. Points from the study as a whole: Most thyroid clonotypes expanded above 0.001 appeared in blood too.

A Clinical Activity Score of at least 3, a NOSPECS grade of at least 4 and a duration under 3 months were recorded in the ophthalmopathy patients. This clonotype was obtained from a woman between 25 and 40 years old with Graves' ophthalmopathy. This chain uses TRBV3-1 with TRBJ1-1, with D unresolved. Sequenced: blood. The CDR3 sequence is CASSQESVSEAFF. CDR3 in DNA: TGTGCCAGCAGCCAAGAGAGTGTCAGTGAAGCTTTCTTT.